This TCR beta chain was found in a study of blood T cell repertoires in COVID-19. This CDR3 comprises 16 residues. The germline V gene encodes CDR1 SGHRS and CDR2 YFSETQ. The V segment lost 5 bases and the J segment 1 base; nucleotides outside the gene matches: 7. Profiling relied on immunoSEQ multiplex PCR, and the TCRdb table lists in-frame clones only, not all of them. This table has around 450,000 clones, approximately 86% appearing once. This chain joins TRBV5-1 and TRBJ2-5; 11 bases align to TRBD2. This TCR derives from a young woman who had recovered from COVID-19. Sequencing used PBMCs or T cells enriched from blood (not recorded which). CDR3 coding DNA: TGCGCCAGCAGGAGAACTAGCGGGGGACTCCAAGAGACCCAGTACTTC. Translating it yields CASRRTSGGLQETQYF.